Below, 17 T cell receptor beta chains from the same sample are listed, as sequenced in a study of CD8 T cells in ankylosing spondylitis. One entry per CDR3 protein, called by TCRdb with MiXCR from the 5' RACE reads. This sample has over 150,000 distinct CDR3 sequences, with about 18% found just once. The sequenced sample was blood, either unsorted or a sorted T cell fraction (not recorded which). The receptors come from a male donor aged 10-35 years with ankylosing spondylitis or in good health (not recorded which).

This clonotype has ten or more counts. The chain couples TRBV12-3 or TRBV12-4 to TRBJ2-7, with D possibly matching TRBD1 (5 bases). V lost 3 bases and J 0 bases, leaving 9 bases between the germline ends. CDR3 length: 14 residues. CDR3 in DNA: TGTGCCAGCAGTTTTAGTCAGGGCTCCTACGAGCAGTACGTC. This sequence encodes CASSFSQGSYEQYV.

There are many counts of this clonotype. The V and J genes are TRBV7-2 and TRBJ1-2, with 11 positions matching TRBD1. Trimming cost V 2 bases and J 7 bases; bases outside gene matches: 12. The CDR3 has 17 amino acids. The V gene's germline CDR1 is SGHTA and CDR2 FQGNSA. CDR3 loop: CASSLNALGTGGSGYTF. The CDR3 region has the DNA TGTGCCAGCAGCTTAAACGCCCTCGGGACAGGGGGTTCTGGCTACACCTTC.

The genes are TRBV10-2 and TRBJ2-3, with D possibly matching TRBD2 (6 bases). CDR3 length equals 11 residues. Looked up from germline, CDR1 is WSHSY and CDR2 is SAAADI. Trimming took 8 bases from V and 3 from J, leaving 6 bases between them. DNA of the CDR3: TGCGCCAGCGGACTAACAGATACGCAGTATTTT. It specifies CASGLTDTQYF.

This clonotype was counted many times. The chain has TRBV4-2 and TRBJ2-3, with TRBD2 matching 10 bases. Germline V gene data show CDR1 as LGHNA and CDR2 as YNFKEQ. Unmatched junction bases numbered 9, after V lost 0 bases and J lost 0 bases. The CDR3 runs 19 residues. CDR3 DNA sequence: TGTGCCAGCAGCCAAGATGGGCTAGCGGGAGCCTCTAGCACAGATACGCAGTATTTT. Translation: CASSQDGLAGASSTDTQYF.

J is TRBJ2-3 and V is TRBV20-1; possibly TRBD2 for D (6 bases). The CDR3 is 16 residues long. Germline-derived CDR1 and CDR2 are DFQATT and SNEGSKA (reference sequence). Trimming cost V 3 bases and J 0 bases, with 16 bases left between them. Here the CDR3 reads CSASSLARGSTDTQYF. CDR3 nucleotide sequence: TGCAGTGCTAGTAGTCTAGCGCGCGGTAGCACAGATACGCAGTATTTT.

This clonotype was observed a few times. The chain combines TRBV20-1 with TRBJ2-1, with 10 bases identical to TRBD2. CDR1 and CDR2 from the germline V gene are DFQATT and SNEGSKA (reference sequence). V shed 7 bases and J 9 bases; nucleotides not matched to a gene: 9. The CDR3 has 13 amino acids. CDR3: CSVNLAGVREQFF. The CDR3 region has the DNA TGCAGTGTTAACCTAGCGGGAGTACGTGAGCAGTTCTTC.

There are many counts of this clonotype. The V and J genes are TRBV11-2 and TRBJ2-3; 12 bases are a match to TRBD2. V shed 0 bases and J 6 bases; nucleotides not matched to a gene: 10. CDR1 is SGHAT, CDR2 FQNNGV, per germline. This CDR3 comprises 18 residues. This CDR3 reads CASSLEGPGLAGSDTQYF. In DNA form, the CDR3 reads TGTGCCAGCAGCTTAGAGGGACCAGGACTAGCGGGATCCGATACGCAGTATTTT.

This clonotype showed up many times. The V gene is TRBV27, the J gene TRBJ2-3; D is unresolved. CDR1 MNHEY and CDR2 SMNVEV come from the germline V gene (reference sequence). The length of the CDR3 is 13 residues. Trimming stripped 1 base from V and 3 bases from J, with 5 bases between. CDR3 region: CASSLFTTDTQYF. CDR3 DNA sequence: TGTGCCAGCAGTTTATTCACGACAGATACGCAGTATTTT.

This clonotype was observed many times. This chain joins TRBV6-1 and TRBJ2-7; D possibly matches TRBD1 or TRBD2 (5 bases each). Germline V gene sequence: CDR1 MNHNS, CDR2 SASEGT. CDR3 size: 13 residues. Trimming pared 4 bases from V and 6 bases from J, leaving 13 bases between. CDR3 DNA: TGTGCCAGCAGTGCTCTGGGGGTTTCCGAGCAGTACTTC. Protein: CASSALGVSEQYF.

This chain connects TRBV12-3 or TRBV12-4 to TRBJ2-1; the D gene is possibly TRBD1 (5 bases). The CDR3 runs 14 residues. Trimming shortened V by 6 bases and J by 4 bases, and 13 bases separated the two germline ends. CDR3 protein: CASSPISGYNEQFF. The CDR3 DNA reads as TGTGCCAGCAGCCCCATTTCAGGGTACAATGAGCAGTTCTTC.

This clonotype has at least ten counts. The V gene is TRBV20-1, the J gene TRBJ1-1; the match to TRBD1 covers 9 bases. The ends lost 3 bases at V and 11 bases at J; junction bases unmatched: 10. In germline, CDR1 is DFQATT, CDR2 SNEGSKA (reference sequence). The CDR3 has 13 amino acids. DNA for the CDR3: TGCAGTGCTAGCGAAAGACCGGGACAGGGTGCTTTCTTT. Protein product: CSASERPGQGAFF.

This clonotype was seen a few times. The gene calls are TRBV6-5 and TRBJ2-4; D is perhaps TRBD1 (6 bases). The CDR3 is made up of 14 amino acids. Trimming cost V 2 bases and J 8 bases, with 13 bases left between them. Germline assignment: CDR1 MNHEY and CDR2 SVGAGI. The CDR3: CASSYRRDNDIQYF. The DNA for the CDR3 is TGTGCCAGCAGTTACCGACGGGACAATGACATTCAGTACTTC.

In its sample, this clonotype was seen many times. This CDR3 reads CASSLNDRALGTQYF. CDR3 DNA: TGTGCCAGCAGTCTAAATGACAGGGCGTTAGGGACCCAGTACTTC. The J gene is TRBJ2-5, the V gene TRBV6-2 or TRBV6-3; 7 nucleotides agree with TRBD1. J was trimmed by 7 bases and V by 5 bases; bases with no gene match: 13. The germline CDR1 and CDR2 sequences are MNHEY and SVGEGT. This CDR3 comprises 15 residues.

This clonotype was observed a handful of times. This chain links TRBV29-1 with TRBJ2-7; TRBD1 aligns across 7 bases. This CDR3 region has 11 residues. J lost 4 bases, V lost 3 bases, and 0 bases had no gene match. Germline V gives CDR1 SQVTM, CDR2 ANQGSEA. The CDR3 reads CSVDRGYEQYF. In nucleotides, the CDR3 is TGCAGCGTTGACAGGGGGTACGAGCAGTACTTC.

V is TRBV14 and J is TRBJ2-4, with TRBD1 matching 8 bases. With 1 base clipped from V and 0 bases from J, the junction kept 2 bases outside the gene matches. The CDR3 is made up of 16 amino acids. Germline V CDR1 and CDR2: SGHDN, FVKESK. Written as DNA, the CDR3 is TGTGCCAGCAGCCAAGTCGGGACAGGAGCCAAAAACATTCAGTACTTC. The encoded protein is CASSQVGTGAKNIQYF.

At least ten counts were recorded for this clonotype. The chain recombines TRBV12-3 or TRBV12-4 with TRBJ2-1, with 13 nucleotides matching TRBD2. The CDR3 spans 19 residues. V shed 6 bases and J 2 bases; nucleotides not matched to a gene: 13. The CDR3 is CASRSDWGLAGQPYNEQFF. The CDR3 nucleotides read TGTGCCAGCAGGTCAGATTGGGGACTAGCGGGACAGCCCTACAATGAGCAGTTCTTC.

V is TRBV7-9 and J is TRBJ2-7; weak D call: TRBD1 (6 bases). The CDR3 consists of 15 residues. In germline, CDR1 is SEHNR, CDR2 FQNEAQ (reference sequence). CDR3 amino acids: CTSSLASGAGYEQYV. DNA of the CDR3: TGTACCAGCAGCTTAGCCTCAGGGGCAGGCTACGAGCAGTACGTC.